The present entry profiles one T cell receptor beta chain with its context. Its specificity is unknown. This entry belongs to a study of early stage breast cancer tumors. Each sample had two DNA replicates, approximately 0.52 ug blood or roughly 1.4 ug tissue. The assay was immunoSEQ multiplex PCR, and TCRdb's table has in-frame clones only and misses some. Of 27,000 or so clones in the sample, just under 85% were seen once. Study-level findings and limits: Tumor and normal breast were distinguished via blood comparison in 14 of 16 patients. Compared with adjacent normal breast tissue, tumors showed 2.5 to 3-fold greater T cell density and higher clonality.

The ends were cut back, 0 bases at V and 10 bases at J, with 11 bases in the middle. Germline V gene sequence: CDR1 SGDLS, CDR2 YYNGEE. The CDR3 contains 13 residues. This receptor was taken from a person aged 45 to 60 with breast cancer. J is TRBJ2-1 and V is TRBV9; the D is unclear. The material sequenced was blood. CDR3 nucleotide sequence: TGTGCCAGCAGCGTAGCTGGACGGATAGAGCAGTTCTTC. Encoded protein: CASSVAGRIEQFF.